Following are 3 T cell receptor beta chains from one sample sequenced in a study of OX40 agonist ivuxolimab in advanced cancers. This table comes from immunoSEQ multiplex PCR, and its TCRdb copy is limited to in-frame clones, with some not included. The sample has about 38,000 clones, over 60% seen once. Specimen: CD4+ or CD8+ T cells sorted from blood, collected in a trial of the OX40 agonist ivuxolimab. The source is an adult with an advanced solid tumor such as melanoma, head and neck, liver or kidney cancer.

This clone was picked up one time. The V and J genes are TRBV19 and TRBJ2-3, with 7 bases fitting TRBD2. CDR3 size: 14 residues. V shed 4 bases and J 2 bases; nucleotides not matched to a gene: 3. Germline V CDR1 and CDR2: LNHDA, SQIVND (reference sequence). As DNA, the CDR3 is TGTGCCAGTAGTACTAGCGGAGACACAGATACGCAGTATTTT. Translation: CASSTSGDTDTQYF.

This sequence joins TRBV27 and TRBJ1-4, with 9 bases that match TRBD1. The V gene's germline CDR1 is MNHEY and CDR2 SMNVEV (reference sequence). The CDR3 contains 14 residues. The ends lost 5 bases at V and 7 bases at J; junction bases unmatched: 5. This CDR3 is CASSDRQGVEKLFF. The DNA for the CDR3 is TGTGCCAGCAGTGACCGACAGGGGGTTGAAAAACTGTTTTTT.

This rearrangement joins TRBV5-1 to TRBJ2-2; 10 bases are shared with TRBD2. The length of the CDR3 is 15 residues. Per the germline V gene, CDR1 is SGHRS and CDR2 is YFSETQ. The V segment lost 7 bases and the J segment 4 bases; nucleotides outside the gene matches: 7. The CDR3 here is CASRPLAGATGELFF. CDR3 nucleotide sequence: TGCGCCAGCCGACCCCTAGCGGGAGCCACCGGGGAGCTGTTTTTT.